Listed below are T cell receptor beta chains from one sample, sequenced in a study of blood T cell repertoires in COVID-19. TCRdb's table, derived via immunoSEQ multiplex PCR, lists solely in-frame clones and lacks some. This table has about 310,000 clones, 87% appearing once. The sample consisted of peripheral blood. The receptor source for this set is a man aged 50 to 60 with active or convalescent COVID-19. Both conserved end residues are part of each CDR3. Each record gives: V gene, clone size, J gene, D gene, CDR3 protein, CDR3 DNA. The D gene is left open where the match is weak. The size entry is marked missing in some rows and otherwise reads once, few, many or a size class.

>TRBV15|once|TRBJ2-7|.
CATSREGRNYEQYF
TGTGCCACCAGCAGAGAGGGCAGGAACTACGAGCAGTACTTC
>TRBV10-1|.|TRBJ2-1|.
CASSETASRSNEQFF
TGCGCCAGCAGTGAGACGGCTAGTCGCTCCAATGAGCAGTTCTTC
>TRBV19|few|TRBJ2-4|.
CASSIAWGGNIQYF
TGTGCCAGTAGTATTGCCTGGGGCGGAAACATTCAGTACTTC
>TRBV7-3|once|TRBJ2-6|TRBD1
CASSPTGASSGANVLTF
TGTGCCAGCAGCCCAACAGGGGCTTCCTCTGGGGCCAACGTCCTGACTTTC
>TRBV15|.|TRBJ1-2|TRBD1
CATSRVGQGLDYGYTF
TGTGCCACCAGCAGAGTGGGACAGGGCTTAGACTATGGCTACACCTTC
>TRBV11-3|.|TRBJ1-1|.
CASSDGHRERAEAFF
TGTGCCAGCAGCGATGGACACAGGGAAAGGGCGGAAGCTTTCTTT
>TRBV5-1|few|TRBJ1-1|TRBD1
CASSSEGQGIAFF
TGCGCCAGCAGCTCGGAGGGACAGGGGATAGCTTTCTTT
>TRBV24-1|.|TRBJ1-5|.
CATSDTRSNQPQHF
TGTGCCACCAGTGATACTCGATCCAATCAGCCCCAGCATTTT
>TRBV5-6|.|TRBJ1-5|.
CASSSGVGASNQPQHF
TGTGCCAGCAGCTCTGGGGTGGGGGCGAGCAATCAGCCCCAGCATTTT
>TRBV6-2/TRBV6-3|.|TRBJ2-4|.
CASSRTVTEAKNIQYF
TGTGCCAGCAGTCGGACAGTTACTGAAGCCAAAAACATTCAGTACTTC
>TRBV28|.|TRBJ1-4|.
CASQQGTPGREKLFF
TGTGCCAGCCAGCAGGGGACCCCGGGGCGAGAAAAACTGTTTTTT
>TRBV18|.|TRBJ1-2|.
CASSPGAGRANYGYTF
TGTGCCAGCTCACCAGGGGCAGGTCGGGCTAACTATGGCTACACCTTC
>TRBV29-1|.|TRBJ2-3|TRBD1
CSVTRGSTDTQYF
TGCAGCGTCACCAGGGGGAGCACAGATACGCAGTATTTT
>TRBV19|.|TRBJ1-2|.
CASSIETAYGYTF
TGTGCCAGTAGTATAGAGACAGCCTATGGCTACACCTTC
>TRBV27|.|TRBJ2-4|TRBD2
CASSLISGGLVGNIQYF
TGTGCCAGCAGTTTAATTAGCGGGGGCCTCGTGGGAAACATTCAGTACTTC
>TRBV19|few|TRBJ1-1|TRBD1
CASSPTGGGTEAFF
TGTGCCAGTAGTCCAACAGGGGGTGGGACTGAAGCTTTCTTT
>TRBV6-5|.|TRBJ1-1|.
CASSRGYAEAFF
TGTGCCAGCAGTAGGGGTTATGCTGAAGCTTTCTTT
>TRBV2|.|TRBJ2-5|TRBD1
CASRPWGQGAGETQYF
TGTGCCAGCAGACCTTGGGGACAGGGGGCAGGAGAGACCCAGTACTTC
>TRBV29-1|.|TRBJ2-3|TRBD2
CSVGGTSGDLTDTQYF
TGCAGCGTTGGAGGGACTAGCGGAGACCTCACAGATACGCAGTATTTT
>TRBV9|.|TRBJ1-2|TRBD1
CASSETGGNPWDYGYTF
TGTGCCAGCAGCGAGACAGGGGGGAACCCTTGGGACTATGGCTACACCTTC
>TRBV11-2|once|TRBJ2-5|.
CASSGRASREETQYF
TGTGCCAGCAGCGGGCGGGCCTCAAGGGAGGAGACCCAGTACTTC
>TRBV30|.|TRBJ2-3|.
CAWRSWRRTDTQYF
TGTGCCTGGAGGAGTTGGAGGCGCACAGATACGCAGTATTTT
>TRBV5-5|.|TRBJ2-2|TRBD2
CASSRNLAGGINTGELFF
TGTGCCAGCAGCCGAAACCTAGCGGGGGGCATTAACACCGGGGAGCTGTTTTTT
>TRBV19|.|TRBJ1-4|.
CASSAPAWGEKLFF
TGTGCCAGTAGTGCACCGGCCTGGGGCGAAAAACTGTTTTTT
>TRBV29-1|.|TRBJ2-3|TRBD2
CSVELAGGNTDTQYF
TGCAGCGTTGAACTAGCGGGAGGGAACACAGATACGCAGTATTTT
>TRBV28|.|TRBJ1-6|.
CASSLGQGFSPLHF
TGTGCCAGCAGTTTGGGGCAGGGGTTTTCACCCCTCCACTTT
>TRBV4-1|.|TRBJ2-2|.
CASSPPTGSGGELFF
TGCGCCAGCAGCCCCCCGACAGGCTCTGGGGGGGAGCTGTTTTTT
>TRBV23-1|.|TRBJ2-7|.
CASSQCERTLSYEQYF
TGCGCCAGCAGTCAATGCGAGCGGACCCTCTCCTACGAGCAGTACTTC
>TRBV7-9|.|TRBJ1-2|.
CASSLEGDGYTF
TGTGCCAGCAGCTTAGAGGGGGATGGCTACACCTTC
>TRBV6-1|.|TRBJ1-5|TRBD1
CASSEATGDQPQHF
TGTGCCAGCAGTGAAGCTACAGGGGATCAGCCCCAGCATTTT
>TRBV6-5|.|TRBJ1-5|.
CASSSGVSQPQHF
TGTGCCAGCAGTTCAGGGGTTTCTCAGCCCCAGCATTTT
>TRBV6-5|.|TRBJ2-2|.
CASSRGSHSGELFF
TGTGCCAGCAGCAGGGGATCCCATTCCGGGGAGCTGTTTTTT
>TRBV6-2/TRBV6-3|.|TRBJ1-5|TRBD1
CASSYRQGPYSNQPQHF
TGTGCCAGCAGTTACCGACAGGGCCCCTATAGCAATCAGCCCCAGCATTTT
>TRBV30|once|TRBJ2-7|.
CAWSRDIYEQYF
TGTGCCTGGAGCCGGGATATCTACGAGCAGTACTTC
>TRBV28|few|TRBJ1-2|.
CASSFGNYGYTF
TGTGCCAGCAGTTTCGGTAACTATGGCTACACCTTC
>TRBV7-2|.|TRBJ1-4|TRBD1
CASSPLGTGNEKLFF
TGTGCCAGCAGCCCTCTGGGGACAGGGAATGAAAAACTGTTTTTT
>TRBV7-9|.|TRBJ2-1|.
CASSRLGSSYNEQFF
TGTGCCAGCAGCCGTCTTGGGAGCTCCTACAATGAGCAGTTCTTC
>TRBV2|.|TRBJ2-7|TRBD2
CASSEWTSVYEQYF
TGTGCCAGCAGTGAGTGGACTAGCGTCTACGAGCAGTACTTC
>TRBV28|.|TRBJ2-1|TRBD2
CASSPRGGVYNEQFF
TGTGCCAGCAGCCCCCGGGGGGGCGTTTACAATGAGCAGTTCTTC
>TRBV5-4|.|TRBJ2-5|.
CASSQTATIIRETQYF
TGTGCCAGCAGTCAGACAGCAACTATTATCCGAGAGACCCAGTACTTC
>TRBV2|.|TRBJ1-3|.
CASRSEGTGNTIYF
TGTGCCAGCCGCTCGGAGGGGACTGGAAACACCATATATTTT
>TRBV5-1|.|TRBJ1-2|.
CASSSQGYYGYTF
TGCGCCAGCAGCTCACAGGGCTACTATGGCTACACCTTC
>TRBV7-9|.|TRBJ1-2|TRBD1
CASSYTGTDGYTF
TGTGCCAGCAGTTACACCGGGACAGATGGCTACACCTTC
>TRBV29-1|once|TRBJ2-2|.
CSVERGTGELFF
TGCAGCGTTGAGAGGGGGACCGGGGAGCTGTTTTTT
>TRBV6-5|.|TRBJ2-5|TRBD2
CAISGGPWETQYF
TGTGCCATTTCGGGGGGGCCTTGGGAGACCCAGTACTTC
>TRBV7-2|.|TRBJ1-1|TRBD1
CASSFAGTDLTEAFF
TGTGCCAGCAGCTTCGCCGGGACAGACCTCACTGAAGCTTTCTTT
>TRBV7-8|.|TRBJ2-5|TRBD1
CASSSARTGSMETQYF
TGTGCCAGCAGCTCCGCCCGGACAGGCTCGATGGAGACCCAGTACTTC
>TRBV6-2/TRBV6-3|.|TRBJ2-1|.
CASRPNGGAEQFF
TGTGCCAGCAGACCTAATGGGGGCGCTGAGCAGTTCTTC
>TRBV6-2/TRBV6-3|.|TRBJ2-5|TRBD2
CASSYNSGLEQETQYF
TGTGCCAGCAGTTACAATAGCGGACTAGAACAAGAGACCCAGTACTTC
>TRBV25-1|.|TRBJ2-7|TRBD2
CASSEPTLAGGHPYEQYF
TGTGCCAGCAGTGAACCCACCTTGGCGGGGGGCCATCCCTACGAGCAGTACTTC
>TRBV19|.|TRBJ1-5|.
CASSPQDHQPQHF
TGTGCCAGTAGTCCCCAGGATCATCAGCCCCAGCATTTT
>TRBV19|.|TRBJ2-1|TRBD2
CASRKSGVSYNEQFF
TGTGCCAGTAGAAAAAGCGGGGTCTCCTACAATGAGCAGTTCTTC
>TRBV3-1/TRBV3-2|few|TRBJ2-7|.
CASSQKFSGDGIKTYEQYF
TGTGCCAGCAGCCAAAAATTCTCGGGGGATGGAATCAAAACCTACGAGCAGTACTTC
>TRBV6-2/TRBV6-3|.|TRBJ1-3|.
CASSRRTSGNTIYF
TGTGCCAGCAGTAGAAGGACTTCTGGAAACACCATATATTTT
>TRBV28|.|TRBJ1-5|TRBD1
CASSFGQGVGVQPQHF
TGTGCCAGCAGTTTTGGACAGGGGGTGGGAGTTCAGCCCCAGCATTTT